The entry that follows covers one T cell receptor beta chain sequence. The sample comes from a study of blood T cell repertoires in COVID-19. Turning to the study itself: Specimens from acute and convalescent COVID-19 originated in the United States, Italy and Spain.

CDR1 SGHNT and CDR2 YYREEE come from the germline V gene (reference sequence). There are 14 residues in the CDR3. J gave up 4 bases and V 3 bases, and 4 bases lay outside the gene matches. Repertoires were generated with immunoSEQ multiplex PCR, while TCRdb's copy carries only in-frame clones and drops some. Of around 300,000 clones listed, 88% were seen once; the top ten hold approximately 3%. Cohorts were based on clinical histories the participants reported. Sample: PBMCs or T cells enriched from blood (not recorded which). The TCR sequence derives from a woman aged 45-59 years who had recovered from COVID-19. The chain recombines TRBV5-4 with TRBJ1-2, with TRBD1 identical over 9 bases. The CDR3 sequence is CASSWPGQGYGYTF. DNA of the CDR3: TGTGCCAGCAGCTGGCCGGGACAGGGCTATGGCTACACCTTC. Full variable domain (outside the CDR3, taken from reference TRBV5-4 and TRBJ1-2): ETGVTQSPTHLIKTRGQQVTLRCSSQSGHNTVSWYQQALGQGPQFIFQYYREEENGRGNFPPRFSGLQFPNYSSELNVNALELDDSALYLCASSWPGQGYGYTFGSGTRLTVV.